There are a few counts of the clone carrying this T cell receptor beta chain. The data are from a study of identical twins. Via MiXCR, TCRdb re-called the 5' RACE reads, giving one row per CDR3 protein. Of hundreds of thousands of distinct CDR3 sequences listed, around 12% are singletons. V lost 1 base to trimming and J lost 5 bases; unmatched junction nucleotides: 6. Looked up from germline, CDR1 is SNHLY and CDR2 is FYNNEI. The CDR3 sequence is 15 residues long. A further study also used this sample, focusing on yellow fever vaccine responses in identical twins.

This clonotype was sampled from a woman between 18 and 29 years old in good health. The gene calls are TRBV2 and TRBJ2-3; 7 positions match TRBD2. The sequenced sample consisted of PBMCs. The CDR3 sequence: CASSEVGRGVDTQYF. CDR3 DNA sequence: TGTGCCAGCAGTGAAGTTGGACGGGGGGTAGATACGCAGTATTTT.